Sequencing of this T cell receptor beta chain was carried out in a study of identical twins. This clonotype has only one observation. Antigen specificity is unknown. Being one base from a much bigger clone, this may be a read error. Every sampled donor was Caucasian and healthy. TCRdb analysed the 5' RACE reads with MiXCR anew, one entry per CDR3 protein. The sample yields 1.5 million to 2 million distinct CDR3 sequences, 32% seen once. Findings of the study overall: The abundant beta clonotypes from cord blood had fewer insertions, and memory repertoires had none of this.

The sequencing sample was made of cord blood. The clonotype originates from a newborn girl in good health.

The CDR3 reads CTSSSGKLSYEQYF. The DNA of the CDR3 is TGTACCAGCTCTAGCGGAAAACTTTCCTACGAGCAGTACTTC. The chain carries TRBV10-3 and TRBJ2-7; 7 bases agree with TRBD2. The CDR3 consists of 14 residues. The germline V gene encodes CDR1 ENHRY and CDR2 SYGVKD.